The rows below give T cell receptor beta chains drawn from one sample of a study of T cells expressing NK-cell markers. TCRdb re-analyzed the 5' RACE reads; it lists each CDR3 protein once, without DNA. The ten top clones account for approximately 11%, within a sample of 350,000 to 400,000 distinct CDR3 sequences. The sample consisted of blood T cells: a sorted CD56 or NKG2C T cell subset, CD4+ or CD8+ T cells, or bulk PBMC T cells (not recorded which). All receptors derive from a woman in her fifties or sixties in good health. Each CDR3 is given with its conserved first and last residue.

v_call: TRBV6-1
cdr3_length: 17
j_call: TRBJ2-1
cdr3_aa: CASSEGTSGGRDNEQFF

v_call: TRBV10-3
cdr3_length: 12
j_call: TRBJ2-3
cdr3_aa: CAIRGGTDTQYF

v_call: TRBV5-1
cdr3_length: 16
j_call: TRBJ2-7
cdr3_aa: CASSPSEGAGVYEQYF

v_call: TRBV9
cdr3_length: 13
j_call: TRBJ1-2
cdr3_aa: CASSVDANYGYTF

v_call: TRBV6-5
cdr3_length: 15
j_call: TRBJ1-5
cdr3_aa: CASSRTDYGNQPQHF

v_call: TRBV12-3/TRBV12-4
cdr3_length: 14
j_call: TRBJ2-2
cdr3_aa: CASRGGTNTGELFF

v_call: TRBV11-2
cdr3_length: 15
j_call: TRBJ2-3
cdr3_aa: CASSRGTGYTDTQYF

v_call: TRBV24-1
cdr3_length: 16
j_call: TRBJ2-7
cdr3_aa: CATSDPRRRTSYEQYF

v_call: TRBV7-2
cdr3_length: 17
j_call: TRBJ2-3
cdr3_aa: CASSLVGTAGAADTQYF

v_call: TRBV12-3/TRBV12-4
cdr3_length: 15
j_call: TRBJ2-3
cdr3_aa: CASSLVPREADTQYF

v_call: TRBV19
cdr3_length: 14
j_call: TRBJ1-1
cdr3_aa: CASSIDFPSTEAFF

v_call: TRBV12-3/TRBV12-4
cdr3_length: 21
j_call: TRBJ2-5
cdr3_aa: CASSLVGKDRDRGQPRETQYF

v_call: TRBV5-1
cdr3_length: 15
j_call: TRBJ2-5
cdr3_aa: CASSLEPGVGETQYF

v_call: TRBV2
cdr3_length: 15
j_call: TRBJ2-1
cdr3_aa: CASRGGRGPYNEQFF

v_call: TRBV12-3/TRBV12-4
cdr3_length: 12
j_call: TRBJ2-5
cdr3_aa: CASSWGPDDQYF

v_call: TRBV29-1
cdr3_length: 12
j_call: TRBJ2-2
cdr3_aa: CSVGTEAGELFF

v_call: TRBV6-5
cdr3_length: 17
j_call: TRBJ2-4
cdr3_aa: CASTGTSDPKSQNIQYF

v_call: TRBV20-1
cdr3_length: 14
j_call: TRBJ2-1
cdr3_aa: CSARVPGLATEQFF

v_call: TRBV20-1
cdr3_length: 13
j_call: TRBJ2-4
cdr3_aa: CSARGPIHEIQYF

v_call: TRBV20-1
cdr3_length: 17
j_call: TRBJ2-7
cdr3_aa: CSARGLKRQGNTYEQYF

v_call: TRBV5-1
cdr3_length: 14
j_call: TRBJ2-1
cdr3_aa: CASGGRGTYNEQFF

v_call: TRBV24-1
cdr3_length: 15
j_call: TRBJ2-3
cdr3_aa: CATSDLREGRDTQYF

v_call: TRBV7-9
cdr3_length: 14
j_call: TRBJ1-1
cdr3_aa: CASSSQGQGNKAFF

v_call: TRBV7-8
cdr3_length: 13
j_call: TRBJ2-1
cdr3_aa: CASSVTSTNEQFF

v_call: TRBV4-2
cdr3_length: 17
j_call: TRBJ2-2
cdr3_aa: CASSHVAGEINTGELFF

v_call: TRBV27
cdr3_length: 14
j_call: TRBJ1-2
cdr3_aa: CASSFRGTGDGYTF

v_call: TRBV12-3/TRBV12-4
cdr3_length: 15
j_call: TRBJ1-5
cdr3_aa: CASSLSGNVNQPQHF

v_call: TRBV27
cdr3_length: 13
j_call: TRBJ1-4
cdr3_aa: CASSLITNEKLFF

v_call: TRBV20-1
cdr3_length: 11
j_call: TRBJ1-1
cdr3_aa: CSASPTDEAFF